This entry lists 14 T cell receptor beta chains sequenced from one sample in a study of molecular identifiers for immune sequencing clone quantification. TCRdb itself ran the PCR reads through MiXCR, one entry per CDR3 protein. The table lists more than 450,000 distinct CDR3 sequences, over 20% of them singletons, with about 0.8% in the top ten. The specimen sequenced was naive CD8+ T cells from blood, with Jurkat cell RNA spiked in. Subset of the sample: FACS-sorted CD8+CD4-CCR7+CD45RA+ naive T cells. Receptor source: a human donor in good health. Some libraries in this study had Jurkat cell RNA spiked in.

There are a few counts of this clonotype. V usage is TRBV19 and J usage is TRBJ1-1; no firm D call. The CDR3 is 15 amino acids. V was clipped by 2 bases and J by 0 bases, with 10 bases between them. CDR1 is LNHDA and CDR2 is SQIVND in the germline V gene (reference sequence). CDR3 amino acids: CASSINHGVNTEAFF. CDR3 nucleotide sequence: TGTGCCAGTAGTATAAATCACGGAGTGAACACTGAAGCTTTCTTT. Filled out from reference TRBV19 and TRBJ1-1, the complete variable domain reads DGGITQSPKYLFRKEGQNVTLSCEQNLNHDAMYWYRQDPGQGLRLIYYSQIVNDFQKGDIAEGYSVSREKKESFPLTVTSAQKNPTAFYLCASSINHGVNTEAFFGQGTRLTVV.

This clonotype has at least ten counts. The chain is built from TRBV7-9 and TRBJ1-6; D is ambiguous. Germline assignment: CDR1 SEHNR and CDR2 FQNEAQ (reference sequence). The CDR3 contains 13 residues. The V end was cut by 0 bases, the J end by 12 bases, with 9 bases between. Written as DNA, the CDR3 is TGTGCCAGCAGCTTAGCGAGGCGGGGACCCCTCCACTTT. Amino acids: CASSLARRGPLHF.

This clonotype has just a few counts. With a much larger clone just one base away, this may be a read error. This chain connects TRBV5-6 to TRBJ2-4; D possibly corresponds to TRBD2 (5 bases). The germline CDR1 and CDR2 sequences are SGHDT and YYEEEE. There are 16 residues in the CDR3. V was trimmed by 3 bases and J by 8 bases, leaving 21 bases between them. CDR3 region: CASSWSPPASQDIQYF. The CDR3 bases are TGTGCCAGCAGCTGGTCCCCCCCGGCTAGCCAAGACATTCAGTACTTC.

J is TRBJ1-5 and V is TRBV19; TRBD1 is a possible D gene (6 bases). V lost 5 bases and J lost 1, with 12 bases in between. The CDR3 is made up of 15 amino acids. Germline loops: CDR1 LNHDA, CDR2 SQIVND (reference sequence). CDR3 bases: TGTGCCAGTAGTTACGGGGGCCGCAGCAATCAGCCCCAGCATTTT. It translates to CASSYGGRSNQPQHF. Combining the CDR3 with reference TRBV19 and TRBJ1-5 gives the whole variable domain DGGITQSPKYLFRKEGQNVTLSCEQNLNHDAMYWYRQDPGQGLRLIYYSQIVNDFQKGDIAEGYSVSREKKESFPLTVTSAQKNPTAFYLCASSYGGRSNQPQHFGDGTRLSIL.

Only a few counts were recorded for this clonotype. This chain connects TRBV18 to TRBJ2-5, with 10 bases matching TRBD1. The CDR3 covers 15 residues. With V trimmed by 4 bases and J by 1 base, 3 bases remained unmatched. Germline V gene sequence: CDR1 KGHSH, CDR2 LQKENI. The CDR3 DNA sequence: TGTGCCAGCTCACGGACAGGGGGGATCCAAGAGACCCAGTACTTC. Protein product: CASSRTGGIQETQYF.

With regard to this clonotype: A read error may be the cause here, since a much bigger clone is one base away. The rearrangement uses TRBV4-1 and TRBJ1-2, with 7 nucleotides matching TRBD1. CDR1 and CDR2 from the germline V gene are MGHRA and YSYEKL. The CDR3 is 15 residues long. CDR3: CASSQVETGYYGYIF. The CDR3, as DNA: TGCGCCAGCAGCCAAGTCGAGACAGGGTACTATGGCTACATCTTC.

V is TRBV4-1 and J is TRBJ2-6; D might be TRBD1 or TRBD2, each matching 5 bases. CDR1 and CDR2 (germline): MGHRA, YSYEKL. Trimming took 1 base from V and 2 from J, leaving 15 bases between them. This CDR3 has 18 residues. The CDR3 DNA reads TGCGCCAGCAGCCAAGGGGACGGGGTACAGGCTGGGGCCAACGTCCTGACTTTC. This gives the protein CASSQGDGVQAGANVLTF.

The chain employs TRBV20-1 and TRBJ2-7; D remains ambiguous. Germline CDR1 reads DFQATT; CDR2 reads SNEGSKA (reference sequence). V gave up 3 bases and J gave up 0 bases, with 9 bases separating them. CDR3 length: 13 residues. The CDR3 region is CSARILSSYEQYF. In nucleotides, the CDR3 is TGCAGTGCTAGGATACTGAGCTCCTACGAGCAGTACTTC.

The V call is TRBV20-1, the J call TRBJ1-3; 7 nucleotides line up with TRBD1. Germline loops: CDR1 DFQATT, CDR2 SNEGSKA (reference sequence). The CDR3 has 13 residues. Trimming took 2 bases from V and 5 from J; bases not matched to a gene: 3. The CDR3 DNA sequence: TGCAGTGCTAGACAGACAGGGAGAAACACCATATATTTT. This sequence encodes CSARQTGRNTIYF.

The table lists this clonotype with many counts. The chain carries TRBV7-9 and TRBJ1-1; maybe TRBD1 (6 bases). Germline V gene lookup returns CDR1 SEHNR and CDR2 FQNEAQ (reference sequence). This CDR3 has 16 residues. The germline V and J ends were trimmed by 4 bases and 4 bases, with 19 bases remaining between them. DNA of the CDR3: TGTGCCAGCAGCTCCCAACCCCAGGGGAGGGGCACTGAAGCTTTCTTT. Translated: CASSSQPQGRGTEAFF.

This clonotype was counted many times. CDR3 nucleotides: TGTGCCAGCAGCTTAGCTCCCTCTGAAGCTTTCTTT. This encodes CASSLAPSEAFF. The chain recombines TRBV7-9 with TRBJ1-1, with D unresolved. This CDR3 has 12 residues. Trimming cost V 0 bases and J 6 bases, with 5 bases left between them. Germline assignment: CDR1 SEHNR and CDR2 FQNEAQ (reference sequence).

J is TRBJ1-1 and V is TRBV5-1; 9 nucleotides match TRBD1. The CDR3 runs 14 residues. With V trimmed by 1 base and J by 5 bases, 3 bases remained unmatched. CDR1 is SGHRS, CDR2 YFSETQ, per germline. The CDR3 nucleotides are TGCGCCAGCAGCTTGCTAGGACAGGGGACTGAAGCTTTCTTT. This codes for CASSLLGQGTEAFF.

Many counts were recorded for this clonotype. The CDR3, as DNA: TGTGCCGTGACAGGGAGGAAACCTGAAGCTTTCTTT. As protein: CAVTGRKPEAFF. The rearrangement joins TRBV7-9 to TRBJ1-1; TRBD1 aligns across 7 bases. The CDR3 totals 12 residues. The J segment lost 6 bases and the V segment lost 11 bases, leaving 9 bases of the junction unmatched. The germline V gene has CDR1 SEHNR and CDR2 FQNEAQ (reference sequence).

The J gene is TRBJ1-3, the V gene TRBV4-1; 7 bases line up with TRBD1. This CDR3 region has 17 residues. Germline lookup yields CDR1 MGHRA and CDR2 YSYEKL. V lost 1 base and J lost 1; bases outside the gene matches: 7. In nucleotides, the CDR3 is TGCGCCAGCAGCCAAGCTGGGACAGCAATTTCTGGAAACACCATATATTTT. Residues: CASSQAGTAISGNTIYF.